The 6 T cell receptor beta chains below all came from one sample that was sequenced in a study of CD8 T cells in ankylosing spondylitis. Whole-study findings and limits: Ankylosing spondylitis blood seemed to carry a telltale TCR beta motif made of about 8 highly homologous variants.

From the 5' RACE reads, TCRdb called clonotypes with MiXCR, one entry per CDR3 protein. The table includes about 540,000 distinct CDR3 sequences, about 13% detected once. Their recognized antigens are unknown. The sequenced material came from blood, either unsorted or a sorted T cell fraction (not recorded which). These receptors all come from a male donor with ankylosing spondylitis.

This clonotype has at least ten counts. V gene TRBV5-1 combines with J gene TRBJ2-3, with 8 bases identical to TRBD1. The ends lost 1 base at V and 4 bases at J; junction bases unmatched: 2. Germline V lookup: CDR1 SGHRS, CDR2 YFSETQ. The CDR3 length is 14 residues. CDR3: CASSLKGQADTQYF. DNA of the CDR3: TGCGCCAGCAGCTTGAAGGGACAGGCAGATACGCAGTATTTT.

The J gene is TRBJ2-3, the V gene TRBV29-1; D possibly corresponds to TRBD2 (7 bases). Germline V lookup: CDR1 SQVTM, CDR2 ANQGSEA. The CDR3 spans 13 residues. V lost 7 bases to trimming and J lost 4 bases, with 15 bases between them. The CDR3 region has the DNA TGCAGCGGGGGGGGTGGACAGTCAGATACGCAGTATTTT. Translated, it gives CSGGGGQSDTQYF.

The CDR3 DNA reads TGCAGTGCTAGAGATGCGAGAAGTAATCAGCCCCAGCATTTT. Translated: CSARDARSNQPQHF. The rearrangement joins TRBV20-1 to TRBJ1-5, with D uncertain. The germline gives CDR1 DFQATT, CDR2 SNEGSKA (reference sequence). Trimming pared 0 bases from V and 4 bases from J, leaving 10 bases between. This CDR3 contains 14 residues.

The table lists this clonotype with a few counts. The chain links TRBV29-1 to TRBJ2-3; D gene ambiguous. This CDR3 is 13 amino acids long. Germline loops: CDR1 SQVTM, CDR2 ANQGSEA. Trimming shortened V by 1 base and J by 2 bases, and 7 bases separated the two germline ends. CDR3 residues: CSVEGSPTDTQYF. In DNA form, the CDR3 reads TGCAGCGTTGAAGGGTCACCCACAGATACGCAGTATTTT.

The chain recombines TRBV3-1 with TRBJ1-6; D remains ambiguous. Trimming took off 4 bases at V and 17 bases at J, with 12 bases between the two ends. Germline V gene data show CDR1 as LGHDT and CDR2 as YNNKEL (reference sequence). The CDR3 totals 11 residues. Here the CDR3 DNA reads TGTGCCAGCAGCCGGGGAACCTTAATCCACTTT. It translates to CASSRGTLIHF.

This clonotype was seen at least ten times. This sequence joins TRBV11-2 and TRBJ2-3; the D is unclear. Trimming took 4 bases from V and 6 from J, leaving 8 bases between them. This CDR3 region has 12 residues. Germline-derived CDR1 and CDR2 are SGHAT and FQNNGV. This chain's CDR3 is CASSYNWDTQYF. CDR3 DNA: TGTGCCAGCAGCTATAATTGGGATACGCAGTATTTT.